The clone carrying this T cell receptor (beta chain) was detected ten times or more. Its target is not known. Germline V CDR1 and CDR2: ENHRY, SYGVKD. CDR3 size: 14 residues. The junction had 5 bases not matched to a gene; V was cut back by 6 bases and J by 7 bases. The entry originates in a study of blood T cells in healthy people across ages. Study results and caveats: More naive CD4+ cells and higher diversity were found in long-lived than in aged donors. As age increased, TCR beta diversity per million T cells fell in a roughly linear fashion.

For the second PCR, which ran for roughly 6 to 11 cycles, a sample-barcoded 5' primer and a J-beta primer mix were used. A tag from a template-switch adaptor with 12 random nucleotides marked each cDNA molecule. One entry per CDR3 protein results from TCRdb running MiXCR on the 5' RACE reads. The sample consists of almost 300,000 distinct CDR3 sequences, 25% to 30% of them appearing once. The chain couples TRBV10-3 to TRBJ2-1; 11 nucleotides match TRBD1. The sequence was collected from a woman between 65 and 79 years old in good health. Sequenced: blood. The CDR3 loop is CAIRGTGGRNEQFF. In DNA form, the CDR3 reads TGTGCCATCAGGGGGACAGGGGGGAGGAATGAGCAGTTCTTC.